This TCR beta chain was captured in a study of control samples from healthy donors and cancer patients. Trimming left V 2 bases short and J 3 bases short, with 8 bases between. Germline assignment: CDR1 MDHEN and CDR2 SYDVKM. The CDR3 runs 14 residues. The data were produced by immunoSEQ multiplex PCR, yet TCRdb's version contains in-frame clones alone and is incomplete. The sample lists under 450,000 clones, 75% to 95% occurring once. The source material was PBMCs. This chain links TRBV28 with TRBJ2-4, with D unresolved. The source of this sequence is a man aged 40-49 years with head and neck cancer. CDR3 nucleotide sequence: TGTGCCAGCAGTTTACCGACGCTCAAAAACATTCAGTACTTC. This translates into CASSLPTLKNIQYF.